The clone carrying this TCR beta chain appeared a few times. The source of the sample is a study of identical twins. cDNA molecules carried unique molecular identifiers, and template switching added a universal primer site. TCRdb recomputed calls from the 5' RACE reads with MiXCR, one row per CDR3 protein. The table records some 570,000 distinct CDR3 sequences, approximately 20% of them present only once. The CDR3 has 15 residues. Germline CDR1 SGHRS, CDR2 YFSETQ. Losses at the gene ends were 0 bases for V and 4 bases for J; bases not matched to a gene: 3. Another study also made use of these data, one on yellow fever vaccine responses in identical twins.

This chain joins TRBV5-1 and TRBJ2-1, with TRBD2 matching 8 bases. What was sequenced was CD4+ T cells sorted from blood. This clonotype was sampled from a woman between 18 and 30 years old in good health. The chain's CDR3 is CASSLGQREYNEQFF. The CDR3 nucleotides are TGCGCCAGCAGCTTGGGCCAGCGGGAGTACAATGAGCAGTTCTTC.